This record concerns one TCR beta chain sequence. The data originate from a study of blood T cell repertoires in COVID-19. Study-wide context: COVID-19 samples from acute and convalescent phases originated in the United States, Italy and Spain. The cDNA or gDNA used as material had been derived from T cells, B-cell-depleted T cells, or PBMCs.

Study processing details: Quantification of nucleated cells was approximated via reference gene primer amplification. Some clones are missing from TCRdb's copy, which holds only in-frame ones; the method was immunoSEQ multiplex PCR. D and trimming come from the DNA, and the V and J calls and clone size come from that table. Of 130,000 or so clones in the sample, around 91% were seen once. V gave up 8 bases and J gave up 2 bases; unmatched junction bases: 5. CDR1 SNHLY and CDR2 FYNNEI come from the germline V gene. This CDR3 has 13 amino acids. Specimen: peripheral blood. This clonotype originated in a man aged 65-85 years with active or convalescent COVID-19. The chain uses TRBV2 and TRBJ2-5; the match to TRBD1 covers 7 bases. Here the CDR3 DNA reads TGTGCCAGCGGCCGGGACAGTCAAGAGACCCAGTACTTC. Translation gives CASGRDSQETQYF. The full variable domain, in which reference TRBV2 and TRBJ2-5 provide the parts outside the CDR3, is EPEVTQTPSHQVTQMGQEVILRCVPISNHLYFYWYRQILGQKVEFLVSFYNNEISEKSEIFDDQFSVERPDGSNFTLKIRSTKLEDSAMYFCASGRDSQETQYFGPGTRLLVL.